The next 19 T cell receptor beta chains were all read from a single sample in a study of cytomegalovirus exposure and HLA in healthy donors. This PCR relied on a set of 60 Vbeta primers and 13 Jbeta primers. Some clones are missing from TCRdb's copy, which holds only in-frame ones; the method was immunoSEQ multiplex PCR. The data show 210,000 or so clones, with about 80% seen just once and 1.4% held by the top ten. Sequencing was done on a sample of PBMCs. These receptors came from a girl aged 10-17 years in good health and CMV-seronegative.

Written as DNA, the CDR3 is TGTGCCAGCAGCTTACAGGGTAGCAATCAGCCCCAGCATTTT. It translates to CASSLQGSNQPQHF. The V and J genes are TRBV7-8 and TRBJ1-5; perhaps TRBD1 as D (5 bases). The CDR3 is made up of 14 amino acids. CDR1 is SGHVS and CDR2 is FQNEAQ in the germline V gene. V was pared by 2 bases and J by 0 bases, with 5 bases between.

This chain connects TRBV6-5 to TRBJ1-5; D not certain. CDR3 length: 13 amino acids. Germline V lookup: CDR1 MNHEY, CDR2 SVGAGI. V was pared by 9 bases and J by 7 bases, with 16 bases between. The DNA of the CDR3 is TGTGCCAGTATACCGCGGGCGGGCCAGCCCCAGCATTTT. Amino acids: CASIPRAGQPQHF.

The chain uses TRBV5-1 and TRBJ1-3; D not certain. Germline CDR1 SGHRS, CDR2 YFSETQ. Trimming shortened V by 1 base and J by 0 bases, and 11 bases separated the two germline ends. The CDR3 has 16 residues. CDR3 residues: CASSLNQALSGNTIYF. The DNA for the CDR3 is TGCGCCAGCAGCTTGAATCAGGCACTCTCTGGAAACACCATATATTTT.

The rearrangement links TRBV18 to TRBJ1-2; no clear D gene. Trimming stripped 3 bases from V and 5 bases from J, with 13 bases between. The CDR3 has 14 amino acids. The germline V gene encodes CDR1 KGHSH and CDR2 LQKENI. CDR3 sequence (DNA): TGTGCCAGCTCACCCCGACGCGACAAGTATGGCTACACCTTC. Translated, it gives CASSPRRDKYGYTF.

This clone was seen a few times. The CDR3 protein is CASREYGQGAPYGYTF. In DNA, the CDR3 is TGCGCCAGCAGAGAATACGGACAGGGGGCCCCCTATGGCTACACCTTC. The rearrangement links TRBV4-3 to TRBJ1-2, with 11 positions matching TRBD1. Trimming at V came to 6 bases and at J to 4 bases, leaving 10 bases not matched to a gene. The V gene's germline CDR1 is LGHNA and CDR2 YSLEER. The CDR3 runs to 16 residues.

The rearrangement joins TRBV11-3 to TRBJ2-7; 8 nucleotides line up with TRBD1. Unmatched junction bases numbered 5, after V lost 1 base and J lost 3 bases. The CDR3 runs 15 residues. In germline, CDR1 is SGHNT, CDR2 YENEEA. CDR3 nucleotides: TGTGCCAGCAGCTTAGCAGGGACAGGTAACTACGAGCAGTACTTC. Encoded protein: CASSLAGTGNYEQYF.

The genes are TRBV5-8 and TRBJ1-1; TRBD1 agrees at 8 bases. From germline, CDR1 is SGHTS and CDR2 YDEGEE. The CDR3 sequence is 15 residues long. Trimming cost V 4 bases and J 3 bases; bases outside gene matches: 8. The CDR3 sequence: CASSKYRGTDTEAFF. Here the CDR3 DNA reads TGTGCCAGCAGCAAATACAGGGGGACGGACACTGAAGCTTTCTTT. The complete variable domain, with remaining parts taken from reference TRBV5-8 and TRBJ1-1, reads EAGVTQSPTHLIKTRGQQATLRCSPISGHTSVYWYQQALGLGLQFLLWYDEGEERNRGNFPPRFSGRQFPNYSSELNVNALELEDSALYLCASSKYRGTDTEAFFGQGTRLTVV.

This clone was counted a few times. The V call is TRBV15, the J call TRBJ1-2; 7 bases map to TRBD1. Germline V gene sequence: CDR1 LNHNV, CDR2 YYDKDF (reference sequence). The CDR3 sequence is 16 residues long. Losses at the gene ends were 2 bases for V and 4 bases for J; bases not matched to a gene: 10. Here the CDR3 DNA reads TGTGCCACCAGCAGAAGCTTACAGGGGCCCTTCTATGGCTACACCTTC. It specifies CATSRSLQGPFYGYTF.

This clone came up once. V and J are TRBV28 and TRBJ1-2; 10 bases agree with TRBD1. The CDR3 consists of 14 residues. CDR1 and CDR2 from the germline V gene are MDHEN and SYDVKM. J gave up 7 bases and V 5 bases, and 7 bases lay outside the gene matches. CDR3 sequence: CASSLDRGQGGYTF. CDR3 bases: TGTGCCAGCAGTCTAGACAGGGGGCAAGGTGGCTACACCTTC.

The CDR3 spells CASSLISGPLFMNTEAFF. The CDR3 region has the DNA TGTGCCAGCAGCTTAATCTCAGGCCCCCTCTTCATGAACACTGAAGCTTTCTTT. This rearrangement joins TRBV11-2 to TRBJ1-1; D is undetermined. CDR3 size: 18 residues. The V end was cut by 2 bases, the J end by 0 bases, with 19 bases between. Germline CDR1 reads SGHAT; CDR2 reads FQNNGV.

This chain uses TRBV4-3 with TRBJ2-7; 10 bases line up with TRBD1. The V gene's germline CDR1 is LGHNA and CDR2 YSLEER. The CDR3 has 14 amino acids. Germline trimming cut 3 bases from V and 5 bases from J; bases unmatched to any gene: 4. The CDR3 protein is CASSQRDRGHEQYF. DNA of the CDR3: TGCGCCAGCAGCCAGAGGGACAGGGGCCACGAGCAGTACTTC.

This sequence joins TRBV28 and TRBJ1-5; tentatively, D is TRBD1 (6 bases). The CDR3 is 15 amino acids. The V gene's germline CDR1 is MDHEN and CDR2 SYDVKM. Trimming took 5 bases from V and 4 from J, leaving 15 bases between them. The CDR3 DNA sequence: TGTGCCAGCAGTCGCAGGACAGTTAGGAATCAGCCCCAGCATTTT. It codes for CASSRRTVRNQPQHF.

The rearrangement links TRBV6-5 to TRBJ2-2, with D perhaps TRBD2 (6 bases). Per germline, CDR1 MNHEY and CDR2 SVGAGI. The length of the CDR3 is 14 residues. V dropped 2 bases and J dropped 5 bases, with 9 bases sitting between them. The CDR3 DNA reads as TGTGCCAGCAGTTACCCGGGAGAAACCGGGGAGCTGTTTTTT. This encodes CASSYPGETGELFF.

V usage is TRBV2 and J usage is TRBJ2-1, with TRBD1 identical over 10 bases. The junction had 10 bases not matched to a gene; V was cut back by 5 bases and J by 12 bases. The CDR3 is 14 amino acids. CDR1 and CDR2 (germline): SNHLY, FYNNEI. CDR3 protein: CASSNRDRGFGQFF. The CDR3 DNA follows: TGTGCCAGCAGTAACCGGGACAGGGGTTTCGGGCAGTTCTTC.

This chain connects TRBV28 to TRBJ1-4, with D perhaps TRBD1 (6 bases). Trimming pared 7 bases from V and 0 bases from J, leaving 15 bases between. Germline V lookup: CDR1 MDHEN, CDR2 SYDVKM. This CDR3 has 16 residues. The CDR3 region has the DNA TGTGCCAGCACCATGGTCGGGGGGCCAACTAATGAAAAACTGTTTTTT. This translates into CASTMVGGPTNEKLFF.

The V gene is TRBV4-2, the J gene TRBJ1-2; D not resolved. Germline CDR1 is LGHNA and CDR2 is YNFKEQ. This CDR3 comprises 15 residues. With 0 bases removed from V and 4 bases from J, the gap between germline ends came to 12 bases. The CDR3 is CASSQESFGLYGYTF. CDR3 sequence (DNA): TGTGCCAGCAGCCAAGAGAGTTTCGGACTCTATGGCTACACCTTC.

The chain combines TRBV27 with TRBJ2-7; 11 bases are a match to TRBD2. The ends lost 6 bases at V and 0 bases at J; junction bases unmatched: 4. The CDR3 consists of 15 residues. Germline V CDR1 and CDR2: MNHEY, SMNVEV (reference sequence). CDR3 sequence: CASSPTSGGSYEQYF. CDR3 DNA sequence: TGTGCCAGCAGCCCCACTAGCGGGGGCTCCTACGAGCAGTACTTC.

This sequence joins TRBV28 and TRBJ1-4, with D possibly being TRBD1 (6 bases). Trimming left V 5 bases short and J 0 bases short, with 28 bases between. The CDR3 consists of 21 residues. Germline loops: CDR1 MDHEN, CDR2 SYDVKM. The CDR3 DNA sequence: TGTGCCAGCAGTCAAACTACAGGGATATCGCCGGTTTACTCAACTAATGAAAAACTGTTTTTT. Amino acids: CASSQTTGISPVYSTNEKLFF.

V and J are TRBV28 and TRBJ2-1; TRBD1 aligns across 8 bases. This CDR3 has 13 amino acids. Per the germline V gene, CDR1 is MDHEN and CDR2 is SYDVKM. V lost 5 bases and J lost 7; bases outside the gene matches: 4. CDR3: CASSPRTGNEQFF. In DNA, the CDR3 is TGTGCCAGCAGTCCGCGGACAGGGAATGAGCAGTTCTTC.